The 15 T cell receptor beta chains presented below share a single source sample, sequenced in a study of blood T cells in healthy people across ages. Primed by a sample-barcoded 5' primer and a J-beta primer mix, a second PCR proceeded for about 6 to 12 cycles. From the 5' RACE reads, TCRdb called clonotypes with MiXCR, one entry per CDR3 protein. Of roughly 1.6 million distinct CDR3 sequences in the sample, almost 35% are singletons; the top ten hold about 11%. Input material: blood. The source of these receptors is a young woman in good health.

This clonotype was seen at least ten times. The rearrangement links TRBV5-1 to TRBJ2-3, with D perhaps matching TRBD1 (6 bases). Looked up from germline, CDR1 is SGHRS and CDR2 is YFSETQ. The ends were cut back, 2 bases at V and 3 bases at J, with 10 bases in the middle. CDR3 length equals 14 residues. CDR3: CASSFLGATDTQYF. The CDR3 DNA sequence: TGCGCCAGCAGCTTTCTGGGGGCGACAGATACGCAGTATTTT.

This clonotype was detected ten times or more. The chain employs TRBV7-6 and TRBJ2-3, with D uncertain. CDR1 is SGHVS and CDR2 is FNYEAQ in the germline V gene. This CDR3 comprises 15 residues. The V gene lost 3 bases and the J gene lost 0 bases, with 10 bases spanning the gap. In DNA form, the CDR3 reads TGTGCCAGCAGCTTTGGCGATCTTAGCACAGATACGCAGTATTTT. It codes for CASSFGDLSTDTQYF.

This clonotype has a handful of counts. The CDR3 DNA follows: TGTGCCAGCACACCCAGGGGTGGACTAGTTATTGGTACGCAGTATTTT. Its protein product is CASTPRGGLVIGTQYF. This rearrangement joins TRBV28 to TRBJ2-3; TRBD2 might be the D (7 bases). The CDR3 is 16 residues long. V was cut by 7 bases and J by 8 bases, with 25 bases left in between. Germline CDR1 reads MDHEN; CDR2 reads SYDVKM.

The V call is TRBV20-1, the J call TRBJ2-1, with TRBD2 matching over 7 bases. Germline-derived CDR1 and CDR2 are DFQATT and SNEGSKA (reference sequence). The CDR3 loop spans 12 amino acids. Unmatched junction bases numbered 8, after V lost 8 bases and J lost 7 bases. The CDR3 loop is CSSRGRENEQFF. The CDR3 region has the DNA TGCAGTTCCAGAGGGAGGGAGAATGAGCAGTTCTTC.

Only a few counts were recorded for this clonotype. V and J are TRBV7-7 and TRBJ1-5; the match to TRBD1 covers 10 bases. Per germline, CDR1 SSHAT and CDR2 FNYEAQ (reference sequence). CDR3 length equals 19 residues. With 4 bases clipped from V and 0 bases from J, the junction kept 12 bases outside the gene matches. The CDR3 spells CASSSPFRTGGSSNQPQHF. CDR3 in DNA: TGTGCCAGCAGCTCTCCTTTCAGGACAGGGGGTTCTAGCAATCAGCCCCAGCATTTT. Based on the CDR3 plus reference TRBV7-7 and TRBJ1-5, the full variable domain is GAGVSQSPRYKVTKRGQDVTLRCDPISSHATLYWYQQALGQGPEFLTYFNYEAQPDKSGLPSDRFSAERPEGSISTLTIQRTEQRDSAMYRCASSSPFRTGGSSNQPQHFGDGTRLSIL.

The rearrangement joins TRBV12-3 or TRBV12-4 to TRBJ2-2, with TRBD2 matching 15 bases. The CDR3 runs to 17 residues. V was clipped by 4 bases and J by 5 bases; unmatched bases: 5. CDR3 in amino acids: CASSYPGTSGRTGELFF. CDR3 nucleotides: TGTGCCAGCAGTTACCCCGGGACTAGCGGGAGGACCGGGGAGCTGTTTTTT.

A remark on this clonotype: A far larger clone is a single base away, which makes a read error likely. CDR3 amino acids: CASSLTGNQSQHF. In DNA form, the CDR3 reads TGTGCCAGCAGCCTTACGGGCAATCAGTCCCAGCATTTT. V is TRBV7-6 and J is TRBJ1-5; no definite D call. CDR1 and CDR2 from the germline V gene are SGHVS and FNYEAQ. The CDR3 extends over 13 amino acids.

This clonotype was detected only a few times. The chain recombines TRBV5-4 with TRBJ2-3; 7 bases match TRBD2. The CDR3 has 17 residues. Trimming took 1 base from V and 1 from J; bases not matched to a gene: 9. The germline V gene has CDR1 SGHNT and CDR2 YYREEE (reference sequence). CDR3 sequence reads: CASSLPGEGAGTDTQYF. For the CDR3, the DNA is TGTGCCAGCAGCTTGCCCGGGGAGGGCGCTGGCACAGATACGCAGTATTTT.

The rearrangement uses TRBV3-1 and TRBJ2-1; 14 nucleotides align to TRBD2. The CDR3 runs 16 residues. CDR1 is LGHDT and CDR2 is YNNKEL in the germline V gene (reference sequence). V dropped 6 bases and J dropped 3; count of bases not matched to a gene: 4. The CDR3: CASRRLAGGIYNEQFF. The CDR3 bases are TGTGCCAGCAGACGACTAGCGGGGGGGATCTACAATGAGCAGTTCTTC.

This chain connects TRBV9 to TRBJ2-5; 10 bases fit TRBD1. Germline loops: CDR1 SGDLS, CDR2 YYNGEE. With 3 bases clipped from V and 3 bases from J, the junction kept 20 bases outside the gene matches. The CDR3 spans 20 residues. The CDR3 sequence is CASSAAFGDDRDRGEETQYF. The CDR3 DNA follows: TGTGCCAGCAGCGCCGCATTTGGAGACGACCGGGACAGGGGCGAAGAGACCCAGTACTTC.

The genes are TRBV6-5 and TRBJ2-1, with D perhaps TRBD1 or TRBD2 (5 bases each). Trimming left V 10 bases short and J 1 base short, with 20 bases between. CDR3 length: 16 amino acids. Germline CDR1 is MNHEY and CDR2 is SVGAGI. DNA of the CDR3: TGTGCCACCCTAATGGCAGGGAGCATGTCCTACAATGAGCAGTTCTTC. This sequence encodes CATLMAGSMSYNEQFF.

The V and J genes are TRBV7-3 and TRBJ2-1, with D maybe TRBD2 (6 bases). This CDR3 is built from 13 residues. V gave up 5 bases and J gave up 9 bases, with 14 bases separating them. CDR1 and CDR2 (germline): SGHTA, FQGTGA. The CDR3, as DNA: TGTGCCAGCAGCCCTCGGGACTTTCCTGAGCAGTTCTTC. This gives the protein CASSPRDFPEQFF.

This clonotype showed up many times. This chain links TRBV10-3 with TRBJ2-5, with D maybe TRBD1 (6 bases). Trimming removed 8 bases at V and 5 bases at J, with 12 bases between. CDR3 size: 12 residues. Germline V gene lookup returns CDR1 ENHRY and CDR2 SYGVKD. The CDR3 loop is CAIGEGVETQYF. CDR3 nucleotide sequence: TGTGCCATCGGAGAGGGGGTCGAGACCCAGTACTTC.

In this sample, this clonotype turned up a few times. V is TRBV20-1 and J is TRBJ2-3; D is perhaps TRBD2 (5 bases). Germline loops: CDR1 DFQATT, CDR2 SNEGSKA (reference sequence). The CDR3 loop spans 15 amino acids. Trimming stripped 1 base from V and 5 bases from J, with 16 bases between. CDR3 protein: CSARVPELGIDTQYF. CDR3 sequence (DNA): TGCAGTGCTAGAGTGCCGGAACTAGGGATAGATACGCAGTATTTT.

The chain carries TRBV12-3 or TRBV12-4 and TRBJ2-7; 8 positions match TRBD2. V was pared by 5 bases and J by 3 bases, with 6 bases of the junction left unmatched. The CDR3 spans 14 residues. In DNA form, the CDR3 reads TGTGCCAGCAGTCCGGGACTAGTTAACTACGAGCAGTACTTC. As protein: CASSPGLVNYEQYF.